This T cell receptor (beta chain) was found in a study of T-cell memory formation after mild COVID-19. Whole-study results and caveats: Clones which contracted sat mainly in CM and EM if CD4+, and in EMRA if CD8+. What remained unconfirmed was the SARS-CoV-2 specificity of second-wave clones peaking on day 37.

In this sample, this clonotype turned up a few times. As yet, its antigen is unknown. Germline V gives CDR1 SGHTA, CDR2 FQGNSA. The V gene lost 5 bases and the J gene lost 2 bases, with 16 bases spanning the gap. The CDR3 loop spans 16 amino acids. Constant-segment primers were used for 5'RACE, and the resulting TCR alpha and TCR beta cDNA libraries carried sample barcodes and UMIs. TCRdb reprocessed the 5' RACE reads via MiXCR and lists one record per CDR3 protein. This table holds 200,000 to 300,000 distinct CDR3 sequences, 9.4% found once. This chain links TRBV7-2 with TRBJ2-1, with D hard to call. Sample: PBMCs or a T cell subset sorted from them (not recorded which). The TCR comes from a man in his late teens or twenties who had mild COVID-19 (a few samples of this study predate the infection). Cell type and time point are not known. The CDR3 sequence: CASSPQVGIPYNEQFF. The CDR3 bases are TGTGCCAGCAGCCCGCAAGTGGGTATCCCCTACAATGAGCAGTTCTTC.